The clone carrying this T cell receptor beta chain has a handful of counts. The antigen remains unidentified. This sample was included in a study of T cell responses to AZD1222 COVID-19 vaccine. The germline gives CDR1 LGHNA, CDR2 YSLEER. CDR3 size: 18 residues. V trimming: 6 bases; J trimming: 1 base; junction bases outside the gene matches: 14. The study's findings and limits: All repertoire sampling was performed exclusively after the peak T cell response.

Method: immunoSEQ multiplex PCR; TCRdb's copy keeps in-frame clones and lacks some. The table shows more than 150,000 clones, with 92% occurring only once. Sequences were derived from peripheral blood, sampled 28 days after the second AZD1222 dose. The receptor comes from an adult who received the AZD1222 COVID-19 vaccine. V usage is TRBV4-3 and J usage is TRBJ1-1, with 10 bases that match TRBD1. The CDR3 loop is CASRWGGTGVGGNTEAFF. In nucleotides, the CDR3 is TGCGCCAGCAGATGGGGGGGGACAGGGGTAGGAGGGAACACTGAAGCTTTCTTT.